The 15 T cell receptor beta chains presented below share a single source sample, sequenced in a study of blood T cells in healthy people across ages. Then a second PCR, running about 6 to 11 cycles, was carried out with a sample-barcoded 5' primer and a J-beta primer mix. Each CDR3 protein is one row after TCRdb ran MiXCR on the 5' RACE reads. The repertoire holds about 900,000 distinct CDR3 sequences, approximately 65% seen once, with roughly a quarter in the top ten. Sequenced: blood. The source is a young man in good health.

The V and J genes are TRBV5-5 and TRBJ2-7; possibly TRBD1 for D (6 bases). The assigned J gene may be wrong: the sequence end matches TRBJ2-5 better. The CDR3 is 14 residues long. In germline, CDR1 is SGHKS, CDR2 YYEKEE (reference sequence). The CDR3 sequence: CASLRGSLVETQYF. CDR3 nucleotides: TGTGCCAGCCTCAGGGGCAGCCTGGTGGAGACCCAGTACTTC.

The V and J genes are TRBV4-3 and TRBJ2-3; a weak D match, TRBD2 (6 bases). The V and J ends lost 0 bases and 6 bases respectively, with 13 bases between them. CDR3 length: 15 residues. Germline V CDR1 and CDR2: LGHNA, YSLEER. The CDR3 region has the DNA TGCGCCAGCAGCCAAGATCGGGACTTACCTGATACGCAGTATTTT. As protein: CASSQDRDLPDTQYF.

The chain uses TRBV21-1 and TRBJ2-3; TRBD1 was called by the table and not checked on the DNA. TRBV21-1 is marked as a pseudogene. This CDR3 has 15 amino acids. CDR3: CASSMGTVSTDTQYF. Here the CDR3 DNA reads TGTGCCAGCAGCATGGGGACAGTTAGCACAGATACGCAGTATTTT.

V gene TRBV6-6 combines with J gene TRBJ2-3; tentatively, D is TRBD1 or TRBD2 (5 bases each). V was shortened by 4 bases and J by 4 bases, with 18 bases between the two germline ends. CDR1 is MNHNY, CDR2 SVGAGI, per germline (reference sequence). This CDR3 is 16 amino acids long. CDR3 loop: CASSSHGTPSPDTQYF. CDR3 nucleotide sequence: TGTGCCAGCAGTTCCCACGGGACCCCGAGCCCAGATACGCAGTATTTT.

This clonotype was seen more than once but under ten times. This chain connects TRBV3-1 to TRBJ2-7, with 10 nucleotides matching TRBD2. CDR3 length equals 13 residues. CDR1 LGHDT and CDR2 YNNKEL come from the germline V gene (reference sequence). Trimming took 7 bases from V and 1 from J; bases not matched to a gene: 1. As DNA, the CDR3 is TGTGCCAGCAAGCGGGGGGGTTCCTACGAGCAGTACTTC. This gives the protein CASKRGGSYEQYF.

The V call is TRBV24-1, the J call TRBJ2-1; D is uncertain. The CDR3 loop spans 14 amino acids. With 3 bases removed from V and 8 bases from J, the gap between germline ends came to 13 bases. The germline V gene encodes CDR1 KGHDR and CDR2 SFDVKD. The CDR3 DNA reads TGTGCCACCAGTGATGGGTCGTTTCACGATGAGCAGTTCTTC. Protein sequence: CATSDGSFHDEQFF.

The chain uses TRBV20-1 and TRBJ2-7; D is tentatively TRBD1 or TRBD2 (6 bases each). The V end lost 5 bases, the J end lost 3 bases, and 17 bases lay between the germline ends. CDR1 and CDR2 from the germline V gene are DFQATT and SNEGSKA (reference sequence). CDR3 size: 14 residues. The CDR3 DNA reads as TGCAGTGCTCCCCTGGAGGGGGGACTCTACGAGCAGTACTTC. This gives the protein CSAPLEGGLYEQYF.

This clonotype occurred a few times. The chain links TRBV9 to TRBJ2-3; possible D gene TRBD1, 8 bases. The V gene lost 3 bases and the J gene lost 6 bases, with 35 bases spanning the gap. Looked up from germline, CDR1 is SGDLS and CDR2 is YYNGEE. CDR3 size: 21 residues. The CDR3 is CASSGAGQDNTLHNLLDTQYF. The CDR3 nucleotides read TGTGCCAGCAGCGGAGCGGGACAGGACAATACCCTACACAATCTCCTGGATACGCAGTATTTT.

This clonotype was recorded only once. V and J are TRBV20-1 and TRBJ2-5, with TRBD1 matching 8 bases. Germline V gives CDR1 DFQATT, CDR2 SNEGSKA (reference sequence). The CDR3 sequence is 15 residues long. V lost 3 bases and J lost 2; bases outside the gene matches: 8. The DNA for the CDR3 is TGCAGTGCTAGGGCAGGGGACAGGATTCAAGAGACCCAGTACTTC. Encoded protein: CSARAGDRIQETQYF.

The V gene is TRBV6-2 or TRBV6-3, the J gene TRBJ1-5; D perhaps matches TRBD1 (5 bases). There are 15 residues in the CDR3. V was pared by 5 bases and J by 1 base, with 12 bases between. CDR1 and CDR2 from the germline V gene are MNHEY and SVGEGT. The DNA of the CDR3 is TGTGCCAGCAGTGCAACAGGAGAAAGCAATCAGCCCCAGCATTTT. It codes for CASSATGESNQPQHF.

The V gene is TRBV7-3, the J gene TRBJ2-7; 7 nucleotides match TRBD2. Germline assignment: CDR1 SGHTA and CDR2 FQGTGA. The CDR3 covers 15 residues. J gave up 4 bases and V 4 bases, and 10 bases lay outside the gene matches. CDR3 nucleotide sequence: TGTGCCAGCAGCTCCGGGACTACAAATTTTTACGAGCAGTACTTC. It translates to CASSSGTTNFYEQYF. The full variable domain, with the rest looked up from reference TRBV7-3 and TRBJ2-7, is GAGVSQTPSNKVTEKGKYVELRCDPISGHTALYWYRQSLGQGPEFLIYFQGTGAADDSGLPNDRFFAVRPEGSVSTLKIQRTERGDSAVYLCASSSGTTNFYEQYFGPGTRLTVT.

This sequence joins TRBV5-1 and TRBJ2-5, with unresolved D. CDR1 is SGHRS and CDR2 is YFSETQ in the germline V gene. V lost 4 bases and J 2 bases, leaving 6 bases between the germline ends. The CDR3 is 12 amino acids. CDR3 nucleotide sequence: TGCGCCAGCAGCGCTAATCAAGAGACCCAGTACTTC. This codes for CASSANQETQYF.

The V gene is TRBV27, the J gene TRBJ2-5; tentatively, D is TRBD2 (5 bases). The CDR3 runs to 13 residues. In germline, CDR1 is MNHEY, CDR2 SMNVEV (reference sequence). V was cut by 5 bases and J by 4 bases, with 11 bases left in between. The CDR3 DNA reads TGTGCCAGCAGTATCCGGGAACGAGAGACCCAGTACTTC. This gives the protein CASSIRERETQYF.

This clonotype was counted a few times. V and J are TRBV12-3 or TRBV12-4 and TRBJ2-7; TRBD2 matches at 9 bases. V shed 3 bases, J shed 2 bases, and the junction held 8 bases outside the gene matches. The CDR3 has 16 residues. Here the CDR3 reads CASSLASSGAAYEQYF. The CDR3, as DNA: TGTGCCAGCAGTTTGGCCTCTAGCGGGGCTGCCTACGAGCAGTACTTC.

V usage is TRBV2 and J usage is TRBJ2-1; D perhaps matches TRBD2 (6 bases). V was cut by 3 bases and J by 3 bases, with 12 bases left in between. This CDR3 region has 15 residues. CDR1 is SNHLY, CDR2 FYNNEI, per germline. The CDR3 protein is CASSEPRELYNEQFF. CDR3 nucleotide sequence: TGTGCCAGCAGTGAGCCCCGGGAGCTCTACAATGAGCAGTTCTTC.